These 28 T cell receptor beta chains share one sample of origin, sequenced in a study of T cell responses to AZD1222 COVID-19 vaccine. Sequencing used immunoSEQ multiplex PCR; TCRdb keeps in-frame clones, though not all of them. The sample shows 90,000 to 150,000 clones, about 85% of them seen only once. The input for sequencing was peripheral blood, taken on day 0 of AZD1222 vaccination. The receptors here all came from an adult in good health.

As DNA, the CDR3 is TGTGCCAGTAGGCCGGACAGGGGGTTCGACAATTCACCCCTCCACTTT. The encoded protein is CASRPDRGFDNSPLHF. The chain employs TRBV19 and TRBJ1-6, with 10 bases matching TRBD1. Germline trimming cut 6 bases from V and 7 bases from J; bases unmatched to any gene: 9. CDR1 and CDR2 from the germline V gene are LNHDA and SQIVND (reference sequence). The length of the CDR3 is 16 residues.

V gene TRBV24-1 combines with J gene TRBJ2-3, with 12 positions matching TRBD2. Trimming at V came to 5 bases and at J to 2 bases, leaving 4 bases not matched to a gene. The germline V gene has CDR1 KGHDR and CDR2 SFDVKD. The CDR3 totals 16 residues. CDR3 sequence: CATSVLAGGSTDTQYF. The DNA of the CDR3 is TGTGCCACCAGTGTTCTAGCGGGAGGGTCCACAGATACGCAGTATTTT.

This sequence joins TRBV29-1 and TRBJ2-2, with a tentative D call TRBD1 (6 bases). This CDR3 contains 13 residues. Trimming stripped 5 bases from V and 7 bases from J, with 14 bases between. Germline assignment: CDR1 SQVTM and CDR2 ANQGSEA. The DNA of the CDR3 is TGCAGCGTTTTGCAGGGGCCGGACGGGGAGCTGTTTTTT. It translates to CSVLQGPDGELFF.

This chain connects TRBV12-2 to TRBJ1-5. TRBV12-2 is designated a pseudogene. The CDR3 extends over 15 amino acids. This CDR3 is CASRPGSGNDQPQHF. CDR3 DNA: TGTGCAAGTCGCCCTGGGTCGGGGAACGATCAGCCCCAGCATTTT.

The chain couples TRBV5-1 to TRBJ1-4; D not resolved. V gave up 2 bases and J gave up 8 bases, with 13 bases separating them. Germline CDR1 is SGHRS and CDR2 is YFSETQ. This CDR3 spans 14 amino acids. In DNA form, the CDR3 reads TGCGCCAGCAGCTTCGGACCCGGAGGGGAAAAACTGTTTTTT. It yields the protein CASSFGPGGEKLFF. Supplemented by reference TRBV5-1 and TRBJ1-4, the full variable domain reads KAGVTQTPRYLIKTRGQQVTLSCSPISGHRSVSWYQQTPGQGLQFLFEYFSETQRNKGNFPGRFSGRQFSNSRSEMNVSTLELGDSALYLCASSFGPGGEKLFFGSGTQLSVL.

The gene calls are TRBV6-5 and TRBJ1-4, with unresolved D. CDR3 length: 12 amino acids. CDR1 and CDR2 (germline): MNHEY, SVGAGI. V was clipped by 6 bases and J by 7 bases, with 9 bases between them. The CDR3 coding sequence is TGTGCCAGCAGCTTACGGGGTGAAAAACTGTTTTTT. It codes for CASSLRGEKLFF.

With respect to this clone: The junction and the germline gene differ at one end; a read error may be behind it. The gene calls are TRBV2 and TRBJ1-2, with TRBD1 identical over 7 bases. The CDR3 is made up of 10 amino acids. CDR1 SNHLY and CDR2 FYNNEI come from the germline V gene. CDR3 loop: CASRLDRLIF. CDR3 sequence (DNA): TGTGCCAGCCGGTTGGACAGGCTCATATTC. Variable domain in full (rest from reference TRBV2 and TRBJ1-2): EPEVTQTPSHQVTQMGQEVILRCVPISNHLYFYWYRQILGQKVEFLVSFYNNEISEKSEIFDDQFSVERPDGSNFTLKIRSTKLEDSAMYFCASRLDRLIFGSGTRLTVV.

The gene calls are TRBV20-1 and TRBJ1-1, with unresolved D. The V gene lost 3 bases and the J gene lost 5 bases, with 7 bases spanning the gap. This CDR3 has 11 amino acids. CDR1 is DFQATT, CDR2 SNEGSKA, per germline (reference sequence). The CDR3 region is CSARRWTEAFF. The CDR3 nucleotides are TGCAGTGCTAGGCGGTGGACTGAAGCTTTCTTT.

This clone appeared once. The chain is built from TRBV5-1 and TRBJ2-6, with 7 bases lining up with TRBD2. Germline V gives CDR1 SGHRS, CDR2 YFSETQ. This CDR3 spans 15 amino acids. J lost 0 bases, V lost 7 bases, and 4 bases had no gene match. The CDR3 DNA sequence: TGCGCCAGCGAAACGGGGGGCTCTGGGGCCAACGTCCTGACTTTC. The encoded protein is CASETGGSGANVLTF.

The V and J genes are TRBV7-9 and TRBJ1-3; D is unresolved. Germline V gene sequence: CDR1 SEHNR, CDR2 FQNEAQ (reference sequence). The germline V and J ends were trimmed by 1 base and 8 bases, with 3 bases remaining between them. The CDR3 has 11 amino acids. The CDR3 DNA sequence: TGTGCCAGCAGCTTAGGGGACACCATATATTTT. This translates into CASSLGDTIYF.

This clone has just a few counts. The J gene is TRBJ2-2, the V gene TRBV24-1; D gene uncertain. The V end was cut by 6 bases, the J end by 5 bases, with 6 bases between. CDR3 length equals 12 residues. CDR1 KGHDR and CDR2 SFDVKD come from the germline V gene. The chain's CDR3 is CATSRETGELFF. Written as DNA, the CDR3 is TGTGCCACCAGTCGCGAAACCGGGGAGCTGTTTTTT.

The V call is TRBV10-3, the J call TRBJ2-3; 7 nucleotides align to TRBD1. Germline CDR1 and CDR2: ENHRY and SYGVKD. This CDR3 contains 16 residues. V gave up 2 bases and J gave up 3 bases; unmatched junction bases: 8. In DNA form, the CDR3 reads TGTGCCATCAGTGAGGAAAGACAGGGAACGACAGATACGCAGTATTTT. This translates into CAISEERQGTTDTQYF.

This sequence joins TRBV3-1 (or the pseudogene TRBV3-2) and TRBJ1-5, with D possibly matching TRBD1 (6 bases). CDR3 length equals 16 residues. Trimming stripped 4 bases from V and 2 bases from J, with 15 bases between. Germline V lookup: CDR1 LGHDT, CDR2 YNNKEL (reference sequence). CDR3 sequence reads: CASSPKGRGGNQPQHF. The CDR3 DNA follows: TGTGCCAGCAGCCCAAAGGGCAGGGGCGGCAATCAGCCCCAGCATTTT.

Notes on this clone: One junction end disagrees with the germline gene, perhaps due to a read error. The rearrangement joins TRBV7-7 to TRBJ2-1; 9 bases are a match to TRBD1. The CDR3 has 16 amino acids. Germline values: CDR1 SSHAT, CDR2 FNYEAQ (reference sequence). CDR3 DNA sequence: TGTGCTAGCAGCTTAGATCCCCCCCCGGGACAGGGAAAGCAGTTCTTC. Translation gives CASSLDPPPGQGKQFF.

This chain links TRBV10-2 with TRBJ2-7; 8 bases are a match to TRBD1. Germline values: CDR1 WSHSY, CDR2 SAAADI. The V segment lost 0 bases and the J segment 5 bases; nucleotides outside the gene matches: 6. This CDR3 has 15 residues. The CDR3, as DNA: TGCGCCAGCAGTGAGTCTGGGGGCAGGGGGCACGAGCAGTACTTC. It encodes CASSESGGRGHEQYF.

The chain links TRBV28 to TRBJ2-7; possible D gene TRBD1, 6 bases. The ends were cut back, 4 bases at V and 2 bases at J, with 15 bases in the middle. From germline, CDR1 is MDHEN and CDR2 SYDVKM. This CDR3 is 15 amino acids long. The CDR3 DNA reads TGTGCCAGCAGTTACTCCGGGACACCCCCCTACGAGCAGTACTTC. It is translated as CASSYSGTPPYEQYF.

This clone was seen a few times. This sequence joins TRBV7-3 and TRBJ2-5; D might be TRBD1 or TRBD2, each matching 5 bases. Looked up from germline, CDR1 is SGHTA and CDR2 is FQGTGA. CDR3 length: 15 amino acids. Trimming shortened V by 11 bases and J by 1 base, and 20 bases separated the two germline ends. CDR3 bases: TGTGCCGGGCCCCCGGGACGGATCGTCCAAGAGACCCAGTACTTC. As protein: CAGPPGRIVQETQYF.

This sequence joins TRBV10-3 and TRBJ1-2, with D hard to call. V was cut by 2 bases and J by 3 bases, with 13 bases left in between. Germline V gives CDR1 ENHRY, CDR2 SYGVKD. This CDR3 is built from 15 residues. CDR3 coding DNA: TGTGCCATCAGTGAGGAATTGGAGGGTCACTATGGCTACACCTTC. It translates to CAISEELEGHYGYTF.

This clone was seen more than once but under ten times. The gene calls are TRBV6-6 and TRBJ2-7; 7 nucleotides align to TRBD1. The CDR3 spans 15 residues. Germline V CDR1 and CDR2: MNHNY, SVGAGI (reference sequence). After removal of 6 bases from V and 1 base from J, the junction contained 9 bases not matched to a gene. The CDR3 nucleotides read TGTGCCAGCAGCCCTACCAGGACAGGTTCCTACGAGCAGTACTTC. Protein: CASSPTRTGSYEQYF.

V and J are TRBV29-1 and TRBJ2-7; D remains unclear. V gave up 4 bases and J gave up 3 bases, with 7 bases separating them. The CDR3 loop spans 11 amino acids. The V gene's germline CDR1 is SQVTM and CDR2 ANQGSEA. CDR3 DNA: TGCAGCGTTGGAGGCAGCTACGAGCAGTACTTC. Translating it yields CSVGGSYEQYF.

CDR3 coding DNA: TGTGCCACCAGCCCGGACAGGGGCGGAGGAAACACCATATATTTT. Its protein is CATSPDRGGGNTIYF. The chain employs TRBV15 and TRBJ1-3, with 9 bases identical to TRBD1. The CDR3 loop spans 15 amino acids. V gave up 5 bases and J gave up 4 bases; unmatched junction bases: 6. Germline values: CDR1 LNHNV, CDR2 YYDKDF (reference sequence). Full variable domain (rest looked up from reference TRBV15 and TRBJ1-3): DAMVIQNPRYQVTQFGKPVTLSCSQTLNHNVMYWYQQKSSQAPKLLFHYYDKDFNNEADTPDNFQSRRPNTSFCFLDIRSPGLGDTAMYLCATSPDRGGGNTIYFGEGSWLTVV.

The chain employs TRBV24-1 and TRBJ1-5, with TRBD1 as a possible D gene (6 bases). Between the trimmed V and J ends, which lost 4 bases and 2 bases, there was a span of 29 bases. CDR1 is KGHDR and CDR2 is SFDVKD in the germline V gene. The CDR3 totals 21 residues. The DNA for the CDR3 is TGTGCCACCAGTGAGGCCCCTAGGGGGAAGAAGGAGGTATTTGGCAATCAGCCCCAGCATTTT. As protein: CATSEAPRGKKEVFGNQPQHF.

The CDR3 coding sequence is TGTGCCAGCAGCCCAGGGACTACAGATACGCAGTATTTT. Protein product: CASSPGTTDTQYF. The V gene is TRBV7-3, the J gene TRBJ2-3; a weak D match, TRBD2 (6 bases). The CDR3 is made up of 13 amino acids. V dropped 5 bases and J dropped 3 bases, with 9 bases sitting between them. The V gene's germline CDR1 is SGHTA and CDR2 FQGTGA.

The V call is TRBV19, the J call TRBJ2-7, with 7 nucleotides matching TRBD2. Trimming took 3 bases from V and 6 from J; bases not matched to a gene: 8. This CDR3 comprises 14 residues. Germline-derived CDR1 and CDR2 are LNHDA and SQIVND (reference sequence). CDR3 amino acids: CASSMIAGPGEQYF. In DNA form, the CDR3 reads TGTGCCAGTAGTATGATAGCGGGTCCGGGCGAGCAGTACTTC.

This sequence joins TRBV6-5 and TRBJ1-2, with D tentatively TRBD1 (6 bases). Germline V CDR1 and CDR2: MNHEY, SVGAGI. The CDR3 consists of 14 residues. The V end lost 8 bases, the J end lost 1 base, and 14 bases lay between the germline ends. The DNA of the CDR3 is TGTGCCAGCCGTCCCCAGGGGATTAACTATGGCTACACCTTC. Amino acid sequence: CASRPQGINYGYTF.

A single count supports this clone. The chain combines TRBV10-1 with TRBJ1-5; D remains unclear. This CDR3 comprises 14 residues. The V and J ends lost 2 bases and 3 bases respectively, with 8 bases between them. Germline V gives CDR1 WNHNN, CDR2 SYGVQD (reference sequence). The CDR3 loop is CASSEGGFNQPQHF. The CDR3 nucleotides read TGCGCCAGCAGTGAGGGAGGGTTCAATCAGCCCCAGCATTTT.

This chain links TRBV5-1 with TRBJ1-3; D not certain. V was pared by 0 bases and J by 0 bases, with 1 base between. CDR1 is SGHRS and CDR2 is YFSETQ in the germline V gene. The CDR3 sequence is 13 residues long. The CDR3, as DNA: TGCGCCAGCAGCTTGGACTCTGGAAACACCATATATTTT. It is translated as CASSLDSGNTIYF. Drawing the rest from reference TRBV5-1 and TRBJ1-3, the complete variable domain is KAGVTQTPRYLIKTRGQQVTLSCSPISGHRSVSWYQQTPGQGLQFLFEYFSETQRNKGNFPGRFSGRQFSNSRSEMNVSTLELGDSALYLCASSLDSGNTIYFGEGSWLTVV.

This chain links TRBV30 with TRBJ2-5, with D unclear. Trimming stripped 0 bases from V and 2 bases from J, with 10 bases between. From germline, CDR1 is GTSNPN and CDR2 SVGIG (reference sequence). The CDR3 covers 14 residues. DNA of the CDR3: TGTGCCTGGAGTGTTGAAGGAGATCAAGAGACCCAGTACTTC. It specifies CAWSVEGDQETQYF.